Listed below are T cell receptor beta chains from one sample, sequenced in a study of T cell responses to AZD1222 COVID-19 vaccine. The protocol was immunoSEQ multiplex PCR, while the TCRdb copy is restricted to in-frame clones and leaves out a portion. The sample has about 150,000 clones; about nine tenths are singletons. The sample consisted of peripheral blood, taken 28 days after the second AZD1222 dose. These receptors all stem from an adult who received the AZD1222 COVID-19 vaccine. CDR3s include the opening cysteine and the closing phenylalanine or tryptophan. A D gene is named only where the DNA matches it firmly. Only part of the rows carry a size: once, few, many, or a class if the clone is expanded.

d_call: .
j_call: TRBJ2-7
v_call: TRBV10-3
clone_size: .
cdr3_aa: CAIRAGDEQYF
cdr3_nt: TGTGCCATCAGGGCGGGTGACGAGCAGTACTTC

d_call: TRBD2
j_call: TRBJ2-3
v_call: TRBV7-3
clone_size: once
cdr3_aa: CASSSTGTTGGTQYF
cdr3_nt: TGTGCCAGCAGCTCGACCGGGACTACCGGTGGTACGCAGTATTTT

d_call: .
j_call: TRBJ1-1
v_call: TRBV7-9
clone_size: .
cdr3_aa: CASSLYRKNTEAFF
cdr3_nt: TGTGCCAGCAGCTTATATCGCAAGAACACTGAAGCTTTCTTT

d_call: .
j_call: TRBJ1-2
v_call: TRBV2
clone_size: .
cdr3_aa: CASSERIAYGYTF
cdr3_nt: TGTGCCAGCAGTGAGAGGATAGCCTATGGCTACACCTTC

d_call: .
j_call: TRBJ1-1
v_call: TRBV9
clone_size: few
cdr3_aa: CASSVGSRVGSATEAFF
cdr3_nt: TGTGCCAGCAGCGTAGGAAGCAGGGTCGGTTCTGCCACTGAAGCTTTCTTT

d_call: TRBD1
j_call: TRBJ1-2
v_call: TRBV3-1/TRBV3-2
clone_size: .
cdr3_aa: CASSQAGTARHYGYTF
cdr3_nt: TGTGCCAGCAGCCAGGCAGGGACAGCTAGGCACTATGGCTACACCTTC

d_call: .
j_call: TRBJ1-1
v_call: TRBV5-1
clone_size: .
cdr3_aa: CASSLDGGSKTEAFF
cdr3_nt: TGCGCCAGCAGCTTGGATGGGGGCTCGAAGACTGAAGCTTTCTTT

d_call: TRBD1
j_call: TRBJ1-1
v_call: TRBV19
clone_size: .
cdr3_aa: CASSMRATGGFTEAFF
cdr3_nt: TGTGCCAGTAGTATGCGGGCAACAGGGGGCTTCACTGAAGCTTTCTTT

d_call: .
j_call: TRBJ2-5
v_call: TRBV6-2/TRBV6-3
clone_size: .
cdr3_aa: CASSQESRETQYF
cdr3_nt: TGTGCCAGCAGTCAAGAGAGCCGTGAGACCCAGTACTTC

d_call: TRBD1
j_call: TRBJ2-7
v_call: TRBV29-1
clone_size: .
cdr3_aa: CSVEDGTGTGYEQYF
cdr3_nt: TGCAGCGTTGAAGATGGTACCGGGACAGGTTACGAGCAGTACTTC

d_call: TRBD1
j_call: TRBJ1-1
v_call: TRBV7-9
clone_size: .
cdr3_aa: CASSLQGGTEAFF
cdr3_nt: TGTGCCAGCAGCTTGCAGGGGGGTACTGAAGCTTTCTTT

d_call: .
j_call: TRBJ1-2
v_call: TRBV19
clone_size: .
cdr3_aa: CASSPSPGGYGYTF
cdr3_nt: TGTGCCAGTAGTCCCAGCCCGGGCGGCTATGGCTACACCTTC

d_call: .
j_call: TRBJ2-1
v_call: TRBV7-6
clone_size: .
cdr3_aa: CASSLSTSRYNEQFF
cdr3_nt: TGTGCCAGCAGCTTAAGTACTAGCAGATACAATGAGCAGTTCTTC

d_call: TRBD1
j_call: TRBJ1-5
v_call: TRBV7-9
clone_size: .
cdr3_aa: CASSQGASQPQHF
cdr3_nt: TGTGCCAGTTCTCAGGGGGCGAGTCAGCCCCAGCATTTT

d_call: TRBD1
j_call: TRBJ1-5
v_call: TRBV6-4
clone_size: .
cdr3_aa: CASSGRTGEGWLSNQPQHF
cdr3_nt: TGTGCCAGCAGTGGCCGGACAGGGGAGGGGTGGTTGAGCAATCAGCCCCAGCATTTT

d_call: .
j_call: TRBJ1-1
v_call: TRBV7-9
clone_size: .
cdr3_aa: CASSSPGHNTEAFF
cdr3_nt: TGTGCCAGCAGCTCCCCGGGACACAACACTGAAGCTTTCTTT

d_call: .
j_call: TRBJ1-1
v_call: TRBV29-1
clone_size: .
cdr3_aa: CSVSIRDTEAFF
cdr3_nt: TGCAGCGTATCAATCCGCGATACTGAAGCTTTCTTT

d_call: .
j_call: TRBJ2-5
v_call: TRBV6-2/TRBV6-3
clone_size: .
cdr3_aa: CASSYPIGSPGDGQETQYF
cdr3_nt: TGTGCCAGCAGTTACCCTATCGGATCTCCAGGGGATGGGCAAGAGACCCAGTACTTC

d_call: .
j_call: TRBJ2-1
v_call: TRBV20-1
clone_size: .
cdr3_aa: CSAKSNEQFF
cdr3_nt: TGCAGTGCTAAGAGCAATGAGCAGTTCTTC

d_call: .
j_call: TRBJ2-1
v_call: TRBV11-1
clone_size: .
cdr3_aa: CASSLARKQHEQFF
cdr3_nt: TGTGCCAGCAGCTTAGCGCGGAAGCAGCATGAGCAGTTCTTC

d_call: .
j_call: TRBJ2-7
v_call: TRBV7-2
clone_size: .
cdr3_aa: CASSLRGTYEQYF
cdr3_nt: TGTGCCAGCAGCTTAAGGGGCACATACGAGCAGTACTTC

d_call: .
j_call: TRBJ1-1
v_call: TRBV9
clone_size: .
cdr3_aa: CASSVAEGRGEAFF
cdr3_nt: TGTGCCAGCAGCGTAGCAGAGGGGAGGGGTGAAGCTTTCTTT

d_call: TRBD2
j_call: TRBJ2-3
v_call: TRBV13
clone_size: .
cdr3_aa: CASSPMSGTGYTQYF
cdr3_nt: TGTGCCAGCAGTCCCATGAGCGGGACTGGATATACGCAGTATTTT

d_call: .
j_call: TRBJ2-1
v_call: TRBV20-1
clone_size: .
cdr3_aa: CSASKGSLMNEQFF
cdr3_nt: TGCAGTGCTAGTAAGGGCTCTTTAATGAATGAGCAGTTCTTC

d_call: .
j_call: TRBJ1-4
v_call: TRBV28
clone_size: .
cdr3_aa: CASSPALNEKLFF
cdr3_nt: TGTGCCAGCAGCCCAGCCCTTAATGAAAAACTGTTTTTT

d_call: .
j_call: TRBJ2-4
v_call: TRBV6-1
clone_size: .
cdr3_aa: CASSDIAKNIQYF
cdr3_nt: TGTGCCAGCAGTGACATAGCGAAAAACATTCAGTACTTC

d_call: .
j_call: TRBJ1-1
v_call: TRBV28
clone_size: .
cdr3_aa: CASRFPGTEAFF
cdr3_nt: TGTGCCAGCAGGTTTCCCGGGACTGAAGCTTTCTTT

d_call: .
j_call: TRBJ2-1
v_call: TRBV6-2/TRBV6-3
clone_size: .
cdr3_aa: CASSYRGVGLSYNEQFF
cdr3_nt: TGTGCCAGCAGTTACAGGGGGGTGGGACTTTCCTACAATGAGCAGTTCTTC

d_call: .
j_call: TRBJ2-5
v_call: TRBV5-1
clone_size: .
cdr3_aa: CASSPRGYREETQYF
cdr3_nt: TGCGCCAGCAGCCCCCGTGGATACAGGGAAGAGACCCAGTACTTC

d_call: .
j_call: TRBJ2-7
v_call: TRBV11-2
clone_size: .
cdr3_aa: CASSLVSGPFGNEQYF
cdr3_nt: TGTGCCAGCAGCTTAGTGAGTGGGCCATTCGGCAACGAGCAGTACTTC

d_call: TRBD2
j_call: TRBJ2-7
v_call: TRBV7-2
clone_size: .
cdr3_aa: CASSLAPGAGGPSYEQYF
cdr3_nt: TGTGCCAGCAGCTTAGCCCCTGGAGCGGGAGGGCCCAGCTACGAGCAGTACTTC

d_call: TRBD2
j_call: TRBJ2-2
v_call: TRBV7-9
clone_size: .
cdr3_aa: CASSQSGGIANTGELFF
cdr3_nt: TGTGCCAGCAGCCAATCGGGAGGGATTGCGAACACCGGGGAGCTGTTTTTT

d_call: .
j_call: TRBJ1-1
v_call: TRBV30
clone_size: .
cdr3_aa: CAWSRLNTEAFF
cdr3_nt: TGTGCCTGGAGTCGACTTAACACTGAAGCTTTCTTT